This T cell receptor beta chain was captured by sequencing in a study of T cell clonality in common variable immunodeficiency. Study-level points and caveats: Common variable immunodeficiency TCR beta sequences reportedly had fewer deletions and N-nucleotide insertions.

The V and J ends lost 5 bases and 4 bases respectively, with 14 bases between them. Germline CDR1 and CDR2: DFQATT and SNEGSKA (reference sequence). This CDR3 region has 13 residues. This clone was counted ten times or more. Its antigen remains unknown. From the germline J gene comes the end of the CDR3, since the read stops 3 residues before it. Of CVID subjects, 15 were female and 30 or so male, mean age roughly 40. Replacement immunoglobulin had been given to every CVID subject for at least one year. Equal genomic DNA amounts from CVID and control samples were sequenced. This table comes from immunoSEQ multiplex PCR, and its TCRdb copy is limited to in-frame clones, with some not included. The repertoire consists of tens of thousands of clones, none detected only once.

This chain connects TRBV20-1 to TRBJ1-1; TRBD1 might be the D (5 bases). The sequencing sample was made of peripheral blood mononuclear cells. The clonotype comes from a human donor with common variable immunodeficiency. The DNA read from the CDR3 is TGCAGTGCTGTGAGGGGCACGGTCACTGAA. It yields the protein CSAVRGTVTE. The whole CDR3 is CSAVRGTVTEAFF.